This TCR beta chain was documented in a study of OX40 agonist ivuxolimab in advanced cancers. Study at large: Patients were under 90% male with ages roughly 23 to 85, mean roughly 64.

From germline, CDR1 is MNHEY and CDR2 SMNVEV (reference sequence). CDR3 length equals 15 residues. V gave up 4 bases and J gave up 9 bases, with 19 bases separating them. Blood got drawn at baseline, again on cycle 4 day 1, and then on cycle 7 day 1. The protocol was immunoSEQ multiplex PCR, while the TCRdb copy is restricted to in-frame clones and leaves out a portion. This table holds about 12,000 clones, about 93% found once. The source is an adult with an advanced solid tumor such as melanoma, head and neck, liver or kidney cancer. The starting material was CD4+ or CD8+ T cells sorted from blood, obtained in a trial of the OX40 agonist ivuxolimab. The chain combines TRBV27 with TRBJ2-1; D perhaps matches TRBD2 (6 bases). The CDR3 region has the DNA TGTGCCAGCAGTTCGACGTCCCCACGCGGGGTTGAGCAGTTCTTC. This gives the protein CASSSTSPRGVEQFF.